The 30 T cell receptor beta chains reported below all come from one sample, sequenced in a study of cytomegalovirus exposure and HLA in healthy donors. Both 60 Vbeta primers and 13 Jbeta primers went into the PCR. Assay: immunoSEQ multiplex PCR; the TCRdb copy retains only in-frame clones and omits some. The sample holds 90,000 to 140,000 clones; roughly 13% are singletons and the top ten take about a sixth. The source material was PBMCs. These receptors were taken from a man aged 40-49 years in good health and CMV-seropositive.

This clone has ten or more counts. The rearrangement links TRBV4-3 to TRBJ2-3; a possible D gene is TRBD1 (6 bases). V was cut by 0 bases and J by 5 bases, with 15 bases left in between. CDR1 LGHNA and CDR2 YSLEER come from the germline V gene. The CDR3 loop spans 16 amino acids. CDR3 sequence reads: CASSQDLAGEVDTQYF. The CDR3 DNA reads TGCGCCAGCAGCCAAGATTTGGCAGGGGAAGTAGATACGCAGTATTTT.

This clone was seen once. The rearrangement uses TRBV15 and TRBJ2-5, with a tentative D call TRBD2 (6 bases). Germline V gene sequence: CDR1 LNHNV, CDR2 YYDKDF (reference sequence). CDR3 length: 16 amino acids. V shed 0 bases and J shed 5 bases, with 16 bases lying between them. Written as DNA, the CDR3 is TGTGCCACCAGCAGAGATAGTGAGGGCGGGGTGGAGACCCAGTACTTC. As protein: CATSRDSEGGVETQYF.

A note on this clone: Compared with germline, one end of the junction differs, possibly owing to a read error. The chain has TRBV19 and TRBJ2-4; 11 nucleotides match TRBD2. The germline CDR1 and CDR2 sequences are LNHDA and SQIVND (reference sequence). This CDR3 has 15 residues. The CDR3 nucleotides are TGTGCCAGTAGTCAAGGGCCGGGACTAGCGGTAACCAGGAACTTC. It encodes CASSQGPGLAVTRNF.

In DNA form, the CDR3 reads TGCGCCAGCAGCTTCGGGCGGGAGGTCTCAGATACGCAGTATTTT. Its translation is CASSFGREVSDTQYF. The chain has TRBV5-1 and TRBJ2-3; TRBD2 aligns across 8 bases. The CDR3 runs 15 residues. Germline V gene lookup returns CDR1 SGHRS and CDR2 YFSETQ. V was clipped by 2 bases and J by 4 bases; unmatched bases: 6.

The genes are TRBV6-1 and TRBJ2-7; 7 bases are a match to TRBD1. V lost 3 bases, J lost 6 bases, and 8 bases stayed unmatched. The CDR3 sequence is 14 residues long. CDR1 and CDR2 from the germline V gene are MNHNS and SASEGT. CDR3 nucleotide sequence: TGTGCCAGCAGTGAGGCAGGGGGAGATCGCGAGCAGTACTTC. Translated: CASSEAGGDREQYF.

This clone was found a few times. The gene calls are TRBV10-3 and TRBJ1-2; no clear D gene. The V gene lost 0 bases and the J gene lost 3 bases, with 8 bases spanning the gap. The CDR3 sequence is 14 residues long. CDR1 ENHRY and CDR2 SYGVKD come from the germline V gene. Written as DNA, the CDR3 is TGTGCCATCAGTGAGTCGTCGGGGTACTATGGCTACACCTTC. It encodes CAISESSGYYGYTF.

This clone was seen more than once but under ten times. The rearrangement links TRBV5-1 to TRBJ2-4; 7 bases fit TRBD1. V trimming: 0 bases; J trimming: 1 base; junction bases outside the gene matches: 10. Germline loops: CDR1 SGHRS, CDR2 YFSETQ. The CDR3 covers 18 residues. In DNA form, the CDR3 reads TGCGCCAGCAGCTTGGTGCCGACAGGGTCAATGGCCAAAAACATTCAGTACTTC. The encoded protein is CASSLVPTGSMAKNIQYF.

V and J are TRBV6-5 and TRBJ1-2; D is perhaps TRBD1 (6 bases). Germline loops: CDR1 MNHEY, CDR2 SVGAGI. Trimming stripped 6 bases from V and 2 bases from J, with 16 bases between. The CDR3 covers 15 residues. Written as DNA, the CDR3 is TGTGCCAGCAGCTCTACAGGGCTGATAAACTATGGCTACACCTTC. Protein sequence: CASSSTGLINYGYTF.

This chain joins TRBV6-1 and TRBJ2-7, with TRBD2 matching over 10 bases. The trim removed 6 bases at V and 3 bases at J, leaving 5 bases unmatched. The germline CDR1 and CDR2 sequences are MNHNS and SASEGT. CDR3 length: 14 residues. The CDR3: CASSRGTSVYEQYF. CDR3 in DNA: TGTGCCAGCAGCCGGGGGACTAGCGTCTACGAGCAGTACTTC.

The chain combines TRBV6-5 with TRBJ2-7; a possible D gene is TRBD1 (7 bases). The ends were cut back, 0 bases at V and 3 bases at J, with 12 bases in the middle. CDR3 length equals 15 residues. Looked up from germline, CDR1 is MNHEY and CDR2 is SVGAGI. In nucleotides, the CDR3 is TGTGCCAGCAGTTACTCGGAGCAGGGGGGCTACGAGCAGTACTTC. This codes for CASSYSEQGGYEQYF.

As for this clone: At one end the junction does not follow the germline gene, possibly because of a read error. The chain recombines TRBV5-5 with TRBJ2-7; TRBD1 agrees at 7 bases. This CDR3 region has 14 residues. CDR1 and CDR2 (germline): SGHKS, YYEKEE (reference sequence). CDR3 loop: CASSPTQGWARRNF. The CDR3, as DNA: TGTGCCAGCAGCCCCACACAGGGGTGGGCACGGCGGAACTTC.

The gene calls are TRBV19 and TRBJ2-7; 9 nucleotides match TRBD2. The CDR3 contains 19 residues. With 4 bases clipped from V and 3 bases from J, the junction kept 19 bases outside the gene matches. Germline CDR1 is LNHDA and CDR2 is SQIVND (reference sequence). The CDR3: CASSRDSQDSAGGIYEQYF. The CDR3 nucleotides are TGTGCCAGTAGTAGAGATAGCCAGGACTCAGCGGGAGGTATCTACGAGCAGTACTTC. Supplemented by reference TRBV19 and TRBJ2-7, the full variable domain reads DGGITQSPKYLFRKEGQNVTLSCEQNLNHDAMYWYRQDPGQGLRLIYYSQIVNDFQKGDIAEGYSVSREKKESFPLTVTSAQKNPTAFYLCASSRDSQDSAGGIYEQYFGPGTRLTVT.

This clone turned up a few times. This same CDR3 is encoded by further DNA sequences in the sample. The genes are TRBV5-1 and TRBJ1-1, with TRBD2 as a possible D gene (6 bases). The DNA end is a closer match to TRBJ2-2, so the J assignment may be wrong. The CDR3 spans 14 residues. CDR1 SGHRS and CDR2 YFSETQ come from the germline V gene. The DNA of the CDR3 is TGCGCCAGCCGCCCGGGGGATTCCACCGGGGAGCTGTTTTTT. Its translation: CASRPGDSTGELFF.

This clone was seen a few times. This chain joins TRBV5-1 and TRBJ2-5; 12 bases align to TRBD1. After removal of 0 bases from V and 5 bases from J, the junction contained 5 bases not matched to a gene. This CDR3 comprises 16 residues. Germline loops: CDR1 SGHRS, CDR2 YFSETQ. The CDR3 DNA follows: TGCGCCAGCAGCTTGGGGGACAGGGGGCGAGAGGAGACCCAGTACTTC. Translation: CASSLGDRGREETQYF.

The J gene is TRBJ2-3, the V gene TRBV27, with TRBD2 matching over 13 bases. After removal of 10 bases from V and 4 bases from J, the junction contained 5 bases not matched to a gene. The CDR3 has 14 residues. Germline CDR1 reads MNHEY; CDR2 reads SMNVEV (reference sequence). DNA for the CDR3: TGTGCCACCGGACTAGCGGGAGACTCAGATACGCAGTATTTT. Translating gives CATGLAGDSDTQYF.

This clone has only a few counts. V gene TRBV5-1 combines with J gene TRBJ2-2; tentatively, D is TRBD1 (6 bases). CDR1 is SGHRS, CDR2 YFSETQ, per germline. CDR3 size: 14 residues. V was pared by 5 bases and J by 1 base, with 9 bases between. CDR3 in amino acids: CASSQQGNTGELFF. The CDR3 DNA reads as TGCGCCAGCAGTCAACAGGGGAACACCGGGGAGCTGTTTTTT.

The chain is built from TRBV11-3 and TRBJ2-2; 8 nucleotides match TRBD1. CDR3 length equals 15 residues. From germline, CDR1 is SGHNT and CDR2 YENEEA. V was clipped by 4 bases and J by 0 bases; unmatched bases: 1. This chain's CDR3 is CASSSDRANTGELFF. CDR3 DNA: TGTGCCAGCAGCTCGGACAGGGCGAACACCGGGGAGCTGTTTTTT.

This chain connects TRBV7-9 to TRBJ2-5; 9 bases match TRBD1. This CDR3 is 14 amino acids long. Losses at the gene ends were 5 bases for V and 6 bases for J; bases not matched to a gene: 7. Germline assignment: CDR1 SEHNR and CDR2 FQNEAQ (reference sequence). The CDR3 region has the DNA TGTGCCAGCAGCCGTACAGGGGGCGCTCAGACCCAGTACTTC. Translation: CASSRTGGAQTQYF.

The chain combines TRBV19 with TRBJ2-2, with D perhaps TRBD2 (6 bases). In germline, CDR1 is LNHDA, CDR2 SQIVND (reference sequence). V was clipped by 7 bases and J by 3 bases, with 15 bases between them. The CDR3 covers 15 residues. The CDR3 sequence: CASKRAHGDTGELFF. DNA of the CDR3: TGTGCCAGTAAGCGGGCACACGGGGACACCGGGGAGCTGTTTTTT.

The chain couples TRBV19 to TRBJ2-7; TRBD2 agrees at 9 bases. After removal of 7 bases from V and 3 bases from J, the junction contained 16 bases not matched to a gene. CDR3 length: 17 residues. Germline V lookup: CDR1 LNHDA, CDR2 SQIVND (reference sequence). In DNA form, the CDR3 reads TGTGCCAGTAAGAACGCGGGAGGGTTCCTCGTAGACTACGAGCAGTACTTC. Translating it yields CASKNAGGFLVDYEQYF.

This clone was seen a handful of times. V usage is TRBV5-6 and J usage is TRBJ2-7; a possible D gene is TRBD2 (5 bases). The CDR3 length is 16 residues. In germline, CDR1 is SGHDT, CDR2 YYEEEE. V gave up 0 bases and J gave up 3 bases, with 16 bases separating them. Here the CDR3 DNA reads TGTGCCAGCAGCTTGGCGATGGGAGCCAAGGACTACGAGCAGTACTTC. This codes for CASSLAMGAKDYEQYF.

The rearrangement joins TRBV2 to TRBJ2-4; 12 nucleotides line up with TRBD2. Trimming removed 0 bases from V and 4 bases from J; junction bases left unmatched: 4. The CDR3 is made up of 17 amino acids. Germline V CDR1 and CDR2: SNHLY, FYNNEI. The CDR3: CASSEATSGGLKNIQYF. In DNA form, the CDR3 reads TGTGCCAGCAGTGAAGCGACTAGCGGGGGCCTAAAAAACATTCAGTACTTC.

This clone was found a few times. The chain joins TRBV18 to TRBJ1-5, with TRBD1 matching 11 bases. V lost 3 bases, J lost 4 bases, and 5 bases stayed unmatched. This CDR3 has 16 amino acids. Germline CDR1 and CDR2: KGHSH and LQKENI. As DNA, the CDR3 is TGTGCCAGCTCACCCGGACAGGGGGCTTTGAATCAGCCCCAGCATTTT. Translation gives CASSPGQGALNQPQHF.

The gene calls are TRBV6-1 and TRBJ2-7; tentatively, D is TRBD1 (7 bases). Germline assignment: CDR1 MNHNS and CDR2 SASEGT. Trimming stripped 4 bases from V and 0 bases from J, with 13 bases between. The CDR3 is made up of 15 amino acids. The CDR3 region is CASSGGAGGSYEQYF. The CDR3 DNA is TGTGCCAGCAGTGGGGGGGCAGGGGGCTCCTACGAGCAGTACTTC.

The V and J genes are TRBV28 and TRBJ2-7; 7 positions match TRBD2. Germline V gene lookup returns CDR1 MDHEN and CDR2 SYDVKM. V was pared by 2 bases and J by 6 bases, with 10 bases of the junction left unmatched. The CDR3 runs 15 residues. In DNA, the CDR3 is TGTGCCAGCAGTTTAGCGGGGGAAGGAAGCCCCGAGCAGTACTTC. It yields the protein CASSLAGEGSPEQYF. The whole variable domain, filled in from reference TRBV28 and TRBJ2-7, reads DVKVTQSSRYLVKRTGEKVFLECVQDMDHENMFWYRQDPGLGLRLIYFSYDVKMKEKGDIPEGYSVSREKKERFSLILESASTNQTSMYLCASSLAGEGSPEQYFGPGTRLTVT.

The sample holds a few counts of this clone. The rearrangement uses TRBV11-2 and TRBJ1-2; D is perhaps TRBD1 (5 bases). The V gene lost 5 bases and the J gene lost 1 base, with 14 bases spanning the gap. CDR3 length equals 15 residues. Germline V CDR1 and CDR2: SGHAT, FQNNGV. The CDR3 reads CASSPGFISNYGYTF. Written as DNA, the CDR3 is TGTGCCAGCAGCCCAGGGTTCATTAGTAACTATGGCTACACCTTC. The whole variable domain, remainder taken from reference TRBV11-2 and TRBJ1-2, is EAGVAQSPRYKIIEKRQSVAFWCNPISGHATLYWYQQILGQGPKLLIQFQNNGVVDDSQLPKDRFSAERLKGVDSTLKIQPAKLEDSAVYLCASSPGFISNYGYTFGSGTRLTVV.

This clone was seen a few times. The CDR3 loop reads CASRRGQGFNEQFF. For the CDR3, the DNA is TGTGCCAGCAGGCGGGGACAGGGCTTCAATGAGCAGTTCTTC. The rearrangement joins TRBV6-4 to TRBJ2-1; TRBD1 aligns across 9 bases. Trimming cost V 6 bases and J 6 bases; bases outside gene matches: 6. The CDR3 length is 14 residues. Germline loops: CDR1 MRHNA, CDR2 SNTAGT.

V and J are TRBV29-1 and TRBJ2-7; D not certain. CDR3 length equals 12 residues. CDR1 SQVTM and CDR2 ANQGSEA come from the germline V gene. V lost 4 bases and J 6 bases, leaving 13 bases between the germline ends. The CDR3 reads CSVGPNPSEQYF. Written as DNA, the CDR3 is TGCAGCGTTGGGCCCAACCCATCCGAGCAGTACTTC.

This clone has just a few counts. This sequence joins TRBV11-2 and TRBJ1-1; TRBD1 aligns across 11 bases. J lost 10 bases, V lost 5 bases, and 6 bases had no gene match. The CDR3 loop spans 13 amino acids. Germline CDR1 and CDR2: SGHAT and FQNNGV. CDR3 sequence: CASSAGTGGVAFF. In nucleotides, the CDR3 is TGTGCCAGCAGCGCCGGGACAGGGGGAGTAGCTTTCTTT. The whole variable domain, filled in from reference TRBV11-2 and TRBJ1-1, reads EAGVAQSPRYKIIEKRQSVAFWCNPISGHATLYWYQQILGQGPKLLIQFQNNGVVDDSQLPKDRFSAERLKGVDSTLKIQPAKLEDSAVYLCASSAGTGGVAFFGQGTRLTVV.

The chain has TRBV5-6 and TRBJ1-1; D possibly corresponds to TRBD1 (6 bases). Trimming cost V 4 bases and J 8 bases, with 15 bases left between them. The germline CDR1 and CDR2 sequences are SGHDT and YYEEEE. The CDR3 contains 13 residues. CDR3 sequence (DNA): TGTGCCAGCAGCGGAAGGACAGAAAACGAAGCTTTCTTT. Amino acid sequence: CASSGRTENEAFF. Combining the CDR3 with reference TRBV5-6 and TRBJ1-1 gives the whole variable domain DAGVTQSPTHLIKTRGQQVTLRCSPKSGHDTVSWYQQALGQGPQFIFQYYEEEERQRGNFPDRFSGHQFPNYSSELNVNALLLGDSALYLCASSGRTENEAFFGQGTRLTVV.